This T cell receptor beta chain was recovered during a study of OX40 agonist ivuxolimab in advanced cancers. Study background: Age averaged 60 years (range roughly 20 to 90), and around 87% were male. The study's findings and limits: Expanded clones belonging to CD8+ T cells outnumbered, on average, those of CD4+. Patients who responded partially at 0.1-3.0 mg/kg showed clonal expansion ranking among the lowest.

V gave up 3 bases and J gave up 8 bases, with 7 bases separating them. This CDR3 comprises 12 residues. The germline CDR1 and CDR2 sequences are SGHAT and FQDESV (reference sequence). The repertoire was sequenced with immunoSEQ multiplex PCR; TCRdb's copy has only in-frame clones and lacks some. The sample lists approximately 59,000 clones; about 85% were seen once. As for this clone: What it recognizes is unknown.

The chain carries TRBV11-1 and TRBJ1-4, with D uncertain. The source was CD4+ or CD8+ T cells sorted from blood, collected in a trial of the OX40 agonist ivuxolimab. The sequence came from an adult with an advanced solid tumor such as melanoma, head and neck, liver or kidney cancer. The CDR3 reads CASSLTGEKLFF. CDR3 bases: TGTGCCAGCAGCTTGACGGGGGAAAAACTGTTTTTT.